This T cell receptor beta chain was identified in a study of blood T cell repertoires in COVID-19. The CDR3 is made up of 17 amino acids. Trimming left V 1 base short and J 2 bases short, with 16 bases between. Germline CDR1 and CDR2: LGHNA and YNFKEQ. The protocol was immunoSEQ multiplex PCR, while the TCRdb copy is restricted to in-frame clones and leaves out a portion. Among nearly 110,000 clones listed, approximately 88% were seen once. Material for sequencing was peripheral blood. The receptor was isolated from a man aged 45 to 65 with active or convalescent COVID-19. The chain recombines TRBV4-2 with TRBJ2-3; D possibly corresponds to TRBD2 (5 bases). This CDR3 reads CASSQVAAASSTDTQYF. The CDR3 nucleotides read TGTGCCAGCAGCCAAGTTGCAGCGGCTAGTTCCACAGATACGCAGTATTTT.